This section outlines one T cell receptor (beta chain) sequence together with its context. Its antigen is still unknown. Naive CD45RA+ and memory CD45RA-negative subsets were split from CD4+ cells. The sample belongs to a study of shared clonotypes between healthy human individuals. Study context: CD8 memory received one plate per donor, CD8 naive two, CD4 memory three and CD4 naive three. Study conclusions and caveats: Owing to a small donor count, the genetic and exposure-history diversity represented was limited.

Genomic DNA belonging to each subset was distributed in equal measure over several immunoSEQ plates. Clones were read by immunoSEQ multiplex PCR, and TCRdb kept only the in-frame ones, dropping some. The table lists 2 million to 2.5 million clones, over 85% of them singletons. V gave up 4 bases and J gave up 2 bases, with 12 bases separating them. Germline values: CDR1 MNHEY, CDR2 SVGAGI. The CDR3 has 14 amino acids. The sample comprised naive CD4+ T cells from PBMCs. Subset described: CD45RA+ positively selected. The chain uses TRBV6-5 and TRBJ2-7; possible D gene TRBD2, 6 bases. The clonotype originates from a man in his late teens or twenties in good health. Some clones in this sample may be carry-over from other donors' samples. As DNA, the CDR3 is TGTGCCAGCAGTTCCGTGACTAGAGCCTACGAGCAGTACTTC. Amino acid sequence: CASSSVTRAYEQYF.